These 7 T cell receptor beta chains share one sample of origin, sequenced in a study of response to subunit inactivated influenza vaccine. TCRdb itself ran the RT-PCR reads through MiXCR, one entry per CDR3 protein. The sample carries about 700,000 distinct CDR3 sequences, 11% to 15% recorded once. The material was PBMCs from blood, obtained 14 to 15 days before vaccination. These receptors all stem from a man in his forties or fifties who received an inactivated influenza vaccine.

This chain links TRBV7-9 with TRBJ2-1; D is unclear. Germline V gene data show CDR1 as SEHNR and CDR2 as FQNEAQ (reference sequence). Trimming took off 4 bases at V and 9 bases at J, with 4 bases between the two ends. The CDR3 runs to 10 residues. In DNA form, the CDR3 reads TGTGCCAGCAGCTCCTTTGAGCAGTTCTTC. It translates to CASSSFEQFF.

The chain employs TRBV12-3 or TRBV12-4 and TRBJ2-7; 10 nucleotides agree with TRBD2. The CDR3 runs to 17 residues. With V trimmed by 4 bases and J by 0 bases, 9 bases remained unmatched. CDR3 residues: CASSWGSGGLSSYEQYF. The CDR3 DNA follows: TGTGCCAGCAGTTGGGGTAGCGGGGGGCTCAGCTCCTACGAGCAGTACTTC.

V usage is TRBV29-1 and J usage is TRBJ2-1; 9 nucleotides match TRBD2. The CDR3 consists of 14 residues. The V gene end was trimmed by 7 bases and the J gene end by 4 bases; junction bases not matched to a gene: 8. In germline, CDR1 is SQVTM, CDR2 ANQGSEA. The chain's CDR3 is CSGAGGGDYNEQFF. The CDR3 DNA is TGCAGCGGCGCAGGCGGGGGGGATTACAATGAGCAGTTCTTC.

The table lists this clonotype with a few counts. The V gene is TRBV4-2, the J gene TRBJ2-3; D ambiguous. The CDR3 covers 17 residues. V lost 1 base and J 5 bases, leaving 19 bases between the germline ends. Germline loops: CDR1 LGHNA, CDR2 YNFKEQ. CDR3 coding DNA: TGTGCCAGCAGCCAAGTTGTGGCAGGTCGATCTGGAGATACGCAGTATTTT. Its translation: CASSQVVAGRSGDTQYF.

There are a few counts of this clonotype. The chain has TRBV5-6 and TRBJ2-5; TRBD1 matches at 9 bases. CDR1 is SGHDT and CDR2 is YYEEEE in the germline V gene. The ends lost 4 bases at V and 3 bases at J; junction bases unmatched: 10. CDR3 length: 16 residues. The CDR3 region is CASSIGPGQGEETQYF. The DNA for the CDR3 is TGTGCCAGCAGCATCGGGCCGGGACAGGGTGAAGAGACCCAGTACTTC.

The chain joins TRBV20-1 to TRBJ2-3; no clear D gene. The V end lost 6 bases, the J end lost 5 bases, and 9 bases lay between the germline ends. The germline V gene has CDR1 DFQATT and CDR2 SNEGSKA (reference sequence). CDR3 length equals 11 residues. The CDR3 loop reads CSAGWEDTQYF. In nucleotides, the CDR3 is TGCAGTGCAGGGTGGGAAGATACGCAGTATTTT.

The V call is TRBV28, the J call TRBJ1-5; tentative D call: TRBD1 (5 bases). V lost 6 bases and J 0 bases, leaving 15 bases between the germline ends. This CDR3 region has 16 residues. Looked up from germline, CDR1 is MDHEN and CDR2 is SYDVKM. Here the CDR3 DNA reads TGTGCCAGCAGAGAGACAGAGACCCATAGCAATCAGCCCCAGCATTTT. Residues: CASRETETHSNQPQHF.